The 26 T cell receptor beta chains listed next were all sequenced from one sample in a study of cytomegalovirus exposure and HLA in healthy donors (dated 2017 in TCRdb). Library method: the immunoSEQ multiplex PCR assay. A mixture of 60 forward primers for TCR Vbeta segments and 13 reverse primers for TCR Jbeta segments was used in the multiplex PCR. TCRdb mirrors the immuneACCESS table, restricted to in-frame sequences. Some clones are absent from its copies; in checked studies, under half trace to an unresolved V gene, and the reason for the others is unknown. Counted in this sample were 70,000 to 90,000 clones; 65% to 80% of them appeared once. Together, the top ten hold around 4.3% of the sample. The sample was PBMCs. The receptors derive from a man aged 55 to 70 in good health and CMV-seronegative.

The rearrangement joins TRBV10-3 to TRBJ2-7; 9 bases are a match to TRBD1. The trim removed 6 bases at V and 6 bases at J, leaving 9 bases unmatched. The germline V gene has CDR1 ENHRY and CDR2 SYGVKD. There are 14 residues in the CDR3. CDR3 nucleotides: TGTGCCATCAGCCCCGGGACAGGGTCCCTCGAGCAGTACTTC. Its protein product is CAISPGTGSLEQYF.

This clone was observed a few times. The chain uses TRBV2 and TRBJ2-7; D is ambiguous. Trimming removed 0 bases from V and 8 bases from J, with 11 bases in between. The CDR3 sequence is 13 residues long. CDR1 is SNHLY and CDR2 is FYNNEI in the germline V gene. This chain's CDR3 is CASSEAQSSQQYF. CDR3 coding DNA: TGTGCCAGCAGTGAAGCGCAGTCCTCTCAGCAGTACTTC.

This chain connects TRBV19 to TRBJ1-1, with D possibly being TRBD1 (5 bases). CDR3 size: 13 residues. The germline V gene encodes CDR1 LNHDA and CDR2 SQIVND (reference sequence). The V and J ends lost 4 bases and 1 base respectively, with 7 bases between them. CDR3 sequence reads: CASSRTKNTEAFF. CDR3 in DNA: TGTGCCAGTAGTAGGACAAAGAACACTGAAGCTTTCTTT.

The CDR3 nucleotides read TGTGCCAGCAGCTTAGCCAGCGGGGGGATCTATTCGGAGACCCAGTACTTC. It codes for CASSLASGGIYSETQYF. The chain couples TRBV11-2 to TRBJ2-5; 9 bases are a match to TRBD2. The CDR3 totals 17 residues. The ends lost 1 base at V and 5 bases at J; junction bases unmatched: 11. Germline V gives CDR1 SGHAT, CDR2 FQNNGV.

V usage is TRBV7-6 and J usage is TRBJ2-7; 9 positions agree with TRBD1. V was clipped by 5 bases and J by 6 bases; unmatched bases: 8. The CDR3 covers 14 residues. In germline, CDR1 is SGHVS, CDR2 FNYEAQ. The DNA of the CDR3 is TGTGCCAGCAGCCAAGCGGGACAGGGCGGCGAGCAGTACTTC. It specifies CASSQAGQGGEQYF.

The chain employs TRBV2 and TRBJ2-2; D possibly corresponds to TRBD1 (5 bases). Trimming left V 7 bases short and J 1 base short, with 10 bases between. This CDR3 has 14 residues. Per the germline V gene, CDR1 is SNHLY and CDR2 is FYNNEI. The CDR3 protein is CASKGQRNTGELFF. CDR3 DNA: TGTGCCAGCAAAGGACAACGGAACACCGGGGAGCTGTTTTTT.

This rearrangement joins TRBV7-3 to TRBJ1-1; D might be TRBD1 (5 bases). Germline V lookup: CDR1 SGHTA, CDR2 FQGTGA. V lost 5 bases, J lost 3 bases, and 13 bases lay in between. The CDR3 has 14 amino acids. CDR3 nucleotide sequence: TGTGCCAGCAGCGAAGACAGCTTTTACACTGAAGCTTTCTTT. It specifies CASSEDSFYTEAFF.

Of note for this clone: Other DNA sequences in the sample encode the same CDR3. The CDR3 DNA sequence: TGTGCCAGCAGCTCCTGGACTAGCGGGGAGACCCAGTACTTC. This encodes CASSSWTSGETQYF. The chain carries TRBV7-9 and TRBJ2-5, with TRBD2 matching over 11 bases. V lost 4 bases and J lost 5; bases outside the gene matches: 3. The germline V gene encodes CDR1 SEHNR and CDR2 FQNEAQ (reference sequence). The CDR3 has 14 amino acids.

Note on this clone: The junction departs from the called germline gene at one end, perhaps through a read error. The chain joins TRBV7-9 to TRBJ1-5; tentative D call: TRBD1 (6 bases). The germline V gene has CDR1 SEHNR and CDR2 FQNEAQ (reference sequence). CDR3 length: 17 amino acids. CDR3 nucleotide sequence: TGTTCCAGCAGCTTAGTACTGACAGGCCTAAGCAATCAGCCCCAGCATTTT. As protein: CSSSLVLTGLSNQPQHF.

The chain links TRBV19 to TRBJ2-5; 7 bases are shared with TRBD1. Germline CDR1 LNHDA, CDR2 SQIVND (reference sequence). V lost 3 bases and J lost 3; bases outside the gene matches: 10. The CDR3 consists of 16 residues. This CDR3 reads CASSIATGTVKETQYF. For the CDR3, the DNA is TGTGCCAGTAGTATCGCGACAGGGACGGTGAAAGAGACCCAGTACTTC. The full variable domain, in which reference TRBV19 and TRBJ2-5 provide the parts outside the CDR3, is DGGITQSPKYLFRKEGQNVTLSCEQNLNHDAMYWYRQDPGQGLRLIYYSQIVNDFQKGDIAEGYSVSREKKESFPLTVTSAQKNPTAFYLCASSIATGTVKETQYFGPGTRLLVL.

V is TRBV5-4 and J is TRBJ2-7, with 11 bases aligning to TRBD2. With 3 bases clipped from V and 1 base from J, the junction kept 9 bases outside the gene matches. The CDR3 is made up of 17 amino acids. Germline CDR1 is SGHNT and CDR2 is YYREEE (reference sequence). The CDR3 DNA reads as TGTGCCAGCAGCTGGGACGGACTAGCGGGCGATTCCTACGAGCAGTACTTC. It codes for CASSWDGLAGDSYEQYF.

CDR3 sequence (DNA): TGTGCCAGCAGCCTCACAGGGGACACTGAAGCTTTCTTT. Amino acid sequence: CASSLTGDTEAFF. V gene TRBV7-2 combines with J gene TRBJ1-1; TRBD1 aligns across 7 bases. CDR3 length: 13 amino acids. Germline CDR1 reads SGHTA; CDR2 reads FQGNSA. V dropped 5 bases and J dropped 3; count of bases not matched to a gene: 3.

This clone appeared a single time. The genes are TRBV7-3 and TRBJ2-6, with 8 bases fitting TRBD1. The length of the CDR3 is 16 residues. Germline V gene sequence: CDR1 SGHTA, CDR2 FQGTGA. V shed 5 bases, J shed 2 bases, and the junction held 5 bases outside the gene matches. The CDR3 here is CASSTQGAPGANVLTF. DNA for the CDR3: TGTGCCAGCAGCACCCAGGGGGCCCCTGGGGCCAACGTCCTGACTTTC.

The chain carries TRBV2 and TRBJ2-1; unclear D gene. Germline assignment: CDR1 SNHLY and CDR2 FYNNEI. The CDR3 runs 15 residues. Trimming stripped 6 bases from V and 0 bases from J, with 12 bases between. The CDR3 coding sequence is TGTGCCAGCAGGGCTACAGATAGCTCCTACAATGAGCAGTTCTTC. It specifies CASRATDSSYNEQFF.

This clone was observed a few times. CDR3 region: CAWSSANEKLFF. CDR3 sequence (DNA): TGTGCCTGGAGTTCCGCTAATGAAAAACTGTTTTTT. The rearrangement joins TRBV30 to TRBJ1-4; D is uncertain. This CDR3 is 12 amino acids long. The germline CDR1 and CDR2 sequences are GTSNPN and SVGIG (reference sequence). V dropped 2 bases and J dropped 3 bases, with 4 bases sitting between them. Supplemented by reference TRBV30 and TRBJ1-4, the full variable domain reads SQTIHQWPATLVQPVGSPLSLECTVEGTSNPNLYWYRQAAGRGLQLLFYSVGIGQISSEVPQNLSASRPQDRQFILSSKKLLLSDSGFYLCAWSSANEKLFFGSGTQLSVL.

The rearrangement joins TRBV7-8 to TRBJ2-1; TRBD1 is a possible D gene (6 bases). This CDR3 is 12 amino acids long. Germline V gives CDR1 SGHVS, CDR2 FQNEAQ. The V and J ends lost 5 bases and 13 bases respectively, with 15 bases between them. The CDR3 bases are TGTGCCAGCAGCCAGACAGGTGGAGGACAGTTCTTC. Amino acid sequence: CASSQTGGGQFF.

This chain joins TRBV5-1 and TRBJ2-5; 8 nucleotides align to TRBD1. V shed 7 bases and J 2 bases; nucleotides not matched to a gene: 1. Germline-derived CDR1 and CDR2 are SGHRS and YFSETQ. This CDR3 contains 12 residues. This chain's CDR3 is CASGTGQETQYF. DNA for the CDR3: TGCGCCAGCGGGACAGGTCAAGAGACCCAGTACTTC.

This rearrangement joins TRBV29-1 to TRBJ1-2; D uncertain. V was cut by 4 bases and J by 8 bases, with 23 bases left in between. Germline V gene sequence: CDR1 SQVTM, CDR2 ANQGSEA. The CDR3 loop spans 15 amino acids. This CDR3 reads CSVALLGGIGPGYTF. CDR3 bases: TGCAGCGTTGCTCTCTTAGGCGGTATCGGCCCCGGCTACACCTTC.

The CDR3 DNA reads as TGTGCCAGCAGCGACCGGGACAGGGCATCACGGTTGGGCGAGCAGTACTTC. This sequence encodes CASSDRDRASRLGEQYF. The V gene is TRBV5-4, the J gene TRBJ2-7; 9 positions match TRBD1. V shed 4 bases, J shed 6 bases, and the junction held 17 bases outside the gene matches. The CDR3 extends over 17 amino acids. Germline V gene sequence: CDR1 SGHNT, CDR2 YYREEE (reference sequence).

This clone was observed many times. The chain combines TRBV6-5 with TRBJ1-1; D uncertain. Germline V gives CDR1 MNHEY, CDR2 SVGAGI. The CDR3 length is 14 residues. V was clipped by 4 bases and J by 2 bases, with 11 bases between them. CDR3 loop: CASSWGGFNTEAFF. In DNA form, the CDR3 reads TGTGCCAGCAGTTGGGGAGGGTTTAACACTGAAGCTTTCTTT.

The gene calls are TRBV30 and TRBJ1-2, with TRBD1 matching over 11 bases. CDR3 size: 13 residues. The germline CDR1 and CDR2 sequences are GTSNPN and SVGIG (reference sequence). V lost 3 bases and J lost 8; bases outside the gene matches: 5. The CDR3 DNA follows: TGTGCCTGGAGAGCCGGGACAGGGGGAGGCTACACCTTC. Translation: CAWRAGTGGGYTF.

The CDR3 region is CASRTGGDYGYTF. CDR3 nucleotide sequence: TGTGCCAGTAGAACAGGGGGGGACTATGGCTACACCTTC. The chain joins TRBV19 to TRBJ1-2; 8 nucleotides line up with TRBD1. The CDR3 loop spans 13 amino acids. CDR1 LNHDA and CDR2 SQIVND come from the germline V gene (reference sequence). V dropped 6 bases and J dropped 3; count of bases not matched to a gene: 3.

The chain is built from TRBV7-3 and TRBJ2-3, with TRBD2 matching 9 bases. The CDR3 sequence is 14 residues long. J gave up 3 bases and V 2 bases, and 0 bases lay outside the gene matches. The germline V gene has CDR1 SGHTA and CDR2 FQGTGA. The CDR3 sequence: CASSLAGGTDTQYF. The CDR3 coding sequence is TGTGCCAGCAGCTTAGCGGGGGGGACAGATACGCAGTATTTT.

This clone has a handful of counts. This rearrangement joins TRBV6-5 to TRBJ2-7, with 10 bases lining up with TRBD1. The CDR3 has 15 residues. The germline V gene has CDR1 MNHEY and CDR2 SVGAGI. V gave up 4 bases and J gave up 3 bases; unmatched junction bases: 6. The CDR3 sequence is CASSSPGQGNYEQYF. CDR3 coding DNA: TGTGCCAGCAGTTCACCGGGACAGGGGAACTACGAGCAGTACTTC.

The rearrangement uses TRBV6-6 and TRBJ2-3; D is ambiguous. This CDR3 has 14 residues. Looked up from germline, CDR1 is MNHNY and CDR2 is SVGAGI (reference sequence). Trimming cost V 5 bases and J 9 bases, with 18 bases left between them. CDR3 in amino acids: CASSPHGGPSTQYF. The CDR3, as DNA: TGTGCCAGCAGTCCTCATGGCGGCCCTTCCACGCAGTATTTT.

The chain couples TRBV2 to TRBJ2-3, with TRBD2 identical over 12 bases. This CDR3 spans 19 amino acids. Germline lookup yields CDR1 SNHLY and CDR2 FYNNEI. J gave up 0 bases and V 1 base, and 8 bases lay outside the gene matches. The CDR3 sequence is CASSEGASGGDSSTDTQYF. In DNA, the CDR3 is TGTGCCAGCAGTGAAGGGGCTAGCGGGGGGGACTCTAGCACAGATACGCAGTATTTT.